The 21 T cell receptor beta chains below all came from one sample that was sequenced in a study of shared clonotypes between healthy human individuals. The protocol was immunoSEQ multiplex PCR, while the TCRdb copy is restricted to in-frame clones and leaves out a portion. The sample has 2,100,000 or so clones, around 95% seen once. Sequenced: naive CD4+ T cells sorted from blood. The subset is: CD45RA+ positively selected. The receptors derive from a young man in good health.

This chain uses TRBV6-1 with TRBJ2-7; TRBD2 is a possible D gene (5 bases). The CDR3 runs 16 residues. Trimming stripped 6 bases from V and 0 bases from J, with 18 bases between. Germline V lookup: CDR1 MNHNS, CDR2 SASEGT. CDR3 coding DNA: TGTGCCAGCAGCGAACGCGCGAGCGGAAGCTCCTACGAGCAGTACTTC. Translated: CASSERASGSSYEQYF.

Here the CDR3 DNA reads TGCGCCAGCAGCCTGGAGGGAGTTAACACCGGGGAGCTGTTTTTT. This encodes CASSLEGVNTGELFF. The rearrangement uses TRBV4-3 and TRBJ2-2; D is possibly TRBD2 (6 bases). CDR1 is LGHNA, CDR2 YSLEER, per germline. V lost 4 bases and J lost 2, with 11 bases in between. The CDR3 covers 15 residues.

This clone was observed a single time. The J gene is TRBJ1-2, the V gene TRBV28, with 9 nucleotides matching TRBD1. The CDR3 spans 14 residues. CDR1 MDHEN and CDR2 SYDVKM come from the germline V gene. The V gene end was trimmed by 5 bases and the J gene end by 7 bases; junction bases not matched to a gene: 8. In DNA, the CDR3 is TGTGCCAGCAGTCCGTACAGGGGGCTAAGTGGCTACACCTTC. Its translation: CASSPYRGLSGYTF.

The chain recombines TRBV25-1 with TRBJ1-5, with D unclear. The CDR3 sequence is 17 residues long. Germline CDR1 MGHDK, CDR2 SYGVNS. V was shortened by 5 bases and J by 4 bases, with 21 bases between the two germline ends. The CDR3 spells CASSSDQTRPMNQPQHF. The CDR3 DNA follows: TGTGCCAGCAGTTCCGATCAGACCCGGCCCATGAATCAGCCCCAGCATTTT.

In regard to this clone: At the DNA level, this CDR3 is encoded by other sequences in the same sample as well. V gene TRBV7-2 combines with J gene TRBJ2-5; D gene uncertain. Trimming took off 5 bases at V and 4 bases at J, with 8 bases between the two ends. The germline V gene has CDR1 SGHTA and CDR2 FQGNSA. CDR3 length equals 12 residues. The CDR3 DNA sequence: TGTGCCAGCAGCCCGGATGGAGAGACCCAGTACTTC. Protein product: CASSPDGETQYF.

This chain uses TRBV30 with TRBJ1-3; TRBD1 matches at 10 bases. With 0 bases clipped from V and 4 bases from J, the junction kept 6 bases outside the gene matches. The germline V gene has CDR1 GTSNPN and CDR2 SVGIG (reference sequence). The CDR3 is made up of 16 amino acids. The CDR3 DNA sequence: TGTGCCTGGAGTGTACGCGGACAGGGGGTAGGAAACACCATATATTTT. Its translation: CAWSVRGQGVGNTIYF.

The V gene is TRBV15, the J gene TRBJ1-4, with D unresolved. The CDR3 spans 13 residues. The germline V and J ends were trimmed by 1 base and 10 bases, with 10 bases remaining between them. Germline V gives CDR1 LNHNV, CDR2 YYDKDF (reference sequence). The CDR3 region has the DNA TGTGCCACCAGCAGAGCCCCGGAGGGAAAACTGTTTTTT. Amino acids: CATSRAPEGKLFF. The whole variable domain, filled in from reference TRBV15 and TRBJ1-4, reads DAMVIQNPRYQVTQFGKPVTLSCSQTLNHNVMYWYQQKSSQAPKLLFHYYDKDFNNEADTPDNFQSRRPNTSFCFLDIRSPGLGDTAMYLCATSRAPEGKLFFGSGTQLSVL.

The CDR3 here is CASSAQEYVGNTEAFF. CDR3 nucleotide sequence: TGTGCCAGCAGTGCCCAGGAGTACGTCGGGAACACTGAAGCTTTCTTT. The V call is TRBV6-1, the J call TRBJ1-1; the D is unclear. Germline V lookup: CDR1 MNHNS, CDR2 SASEGT. Trimming removed 4 bases at V and 1 base at J, with 16 bases between. The CDR3 loop spans 16 amino acids.

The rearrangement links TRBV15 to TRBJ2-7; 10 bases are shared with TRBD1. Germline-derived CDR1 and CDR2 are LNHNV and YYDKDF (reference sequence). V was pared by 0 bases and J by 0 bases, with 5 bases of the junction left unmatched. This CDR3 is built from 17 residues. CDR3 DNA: TGTGCCACCAGCAGAGATGGACAGGGGGGAAGCTCCTACGAGCAGTACTTC. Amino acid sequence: CATSRDGQGGSSYEQYF.

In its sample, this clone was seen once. The CDR3 is CASARGADTQYF. As DNA, the CDR3 is TGTGCCAGCGCACGGGGGGCAGATACGCAGTATTTT. This rearrangement joins TRBV6-5 to TRBJ2-3; 7 bases match TRBD2. V shed 8 bases and J 4 bases; nucleotides not matched to a gene: 3. This CDR3 contains 12 residues. Germline V gives CDR1 MNHEY, CDR2 SVGAGI.

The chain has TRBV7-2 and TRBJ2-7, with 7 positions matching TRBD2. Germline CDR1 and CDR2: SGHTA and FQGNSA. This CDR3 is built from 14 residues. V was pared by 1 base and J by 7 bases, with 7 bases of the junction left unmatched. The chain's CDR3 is CASSLERGREEQYF. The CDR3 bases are TGTGCCAGCAGCTTAGAGCGCGGGAGAGAGGAGCAGTACTTC.

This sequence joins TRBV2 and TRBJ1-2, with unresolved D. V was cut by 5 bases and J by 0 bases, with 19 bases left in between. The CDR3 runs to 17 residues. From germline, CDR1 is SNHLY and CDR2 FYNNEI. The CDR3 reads CASSSRRTVMANYGYTF. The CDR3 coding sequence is TGTGCCAGCAGTTCCCGCCGCACAGTTATGGCTAACTATGGCTACACCTTC.

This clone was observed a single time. CDR3 coding DNA: TGCGCCAGCAGCACCTCGACAGGGGCGGGTGATACGCAGTATTTT. The encoded protein is CASSTSTGAGDTQYF. The chain carries TRBV5-1 and TRBJ2-3, with 8 nucleotides matching TRBD1. The germline V gene encodes CDR1 SGHRS and CDR2 YFSETQ. The CDR3 covers 15 residues. Trimming took 4 bases from V and 6 from J; bases not matched to a gene: 10.

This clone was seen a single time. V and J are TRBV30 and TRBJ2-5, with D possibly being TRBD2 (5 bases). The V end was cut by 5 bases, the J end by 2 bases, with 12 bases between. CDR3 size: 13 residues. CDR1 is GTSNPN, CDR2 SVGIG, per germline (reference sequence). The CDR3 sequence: CAWGAGWQETQYF. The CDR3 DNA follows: TGTGCCTGGGGTGCGGGTTGGCAAGAGACCCAGTACTTC.

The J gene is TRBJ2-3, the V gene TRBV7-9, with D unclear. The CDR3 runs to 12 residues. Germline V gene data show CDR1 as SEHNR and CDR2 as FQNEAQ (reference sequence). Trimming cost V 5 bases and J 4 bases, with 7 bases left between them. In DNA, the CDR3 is TGTGCCAGCAGCCGCACCCCAGATACGCAGTATTTT. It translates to CASSRTPDTQYF.

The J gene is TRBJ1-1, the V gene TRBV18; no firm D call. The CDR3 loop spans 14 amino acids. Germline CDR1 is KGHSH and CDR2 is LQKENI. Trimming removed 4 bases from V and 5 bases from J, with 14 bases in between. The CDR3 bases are TGTGCCAGCTCACTAAAGAAGGACGGGACTGAAGCTTTCTTT. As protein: CASSLKKDGTEAFF.

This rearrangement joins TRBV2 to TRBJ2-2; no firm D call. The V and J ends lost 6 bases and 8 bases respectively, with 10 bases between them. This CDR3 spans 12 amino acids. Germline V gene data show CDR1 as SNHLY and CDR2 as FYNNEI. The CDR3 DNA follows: TGTGCCAGCAGCCCTCGTGAAGGGGAGCTGTTTTTT. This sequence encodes CASSPREGELFF.

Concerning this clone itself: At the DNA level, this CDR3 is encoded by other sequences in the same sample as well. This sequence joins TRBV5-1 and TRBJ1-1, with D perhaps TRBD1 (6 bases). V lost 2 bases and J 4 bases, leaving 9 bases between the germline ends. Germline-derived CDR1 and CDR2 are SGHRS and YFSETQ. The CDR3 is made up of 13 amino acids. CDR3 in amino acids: CASSLQGTTEAFF. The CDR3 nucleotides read TGCGCCAGCAGCTTACAGGGTACCACTGAAGCTTTCTTT.

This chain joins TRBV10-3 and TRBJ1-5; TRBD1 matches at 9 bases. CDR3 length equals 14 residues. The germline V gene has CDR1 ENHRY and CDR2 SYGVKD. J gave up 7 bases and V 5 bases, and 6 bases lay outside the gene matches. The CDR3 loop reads CAISTQGARQPQHF. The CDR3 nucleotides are TGTGCCATCAGTACACAGGGGGCAAGGCAGCCCCAGCATTTT.

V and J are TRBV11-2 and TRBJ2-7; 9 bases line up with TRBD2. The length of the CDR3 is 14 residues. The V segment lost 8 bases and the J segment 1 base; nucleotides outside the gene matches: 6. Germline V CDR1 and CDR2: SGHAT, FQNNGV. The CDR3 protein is CASARAGGSYEQYF. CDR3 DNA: TGTGCCAGCGCCAGGGCGGGGGGGTCCTACGAGCAGTACTTC.

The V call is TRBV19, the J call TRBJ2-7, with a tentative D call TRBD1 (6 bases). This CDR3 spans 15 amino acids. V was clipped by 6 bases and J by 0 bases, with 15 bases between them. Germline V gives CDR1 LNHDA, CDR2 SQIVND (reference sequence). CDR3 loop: CASRPVDRSSYEQYF. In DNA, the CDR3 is TGTGCCAGTAGGCCTGTTGACAGGAGCTCCTACGAGCAGTACTTC.